The 18 T cell receptor beta chains in this list originate from one sample, sequenced in a study of read filtering for tumor transcriptome and immune sequencing. Molecular barcoded adaptors covering alpha/delta and beta/gamma chains were used on about 0.4 ug RNA. Each CDR3 protein is one row after TCRdb ran MiXCR on the reads. The table has roughly 6,000 distinct CDR3 sequences, about a quarter seen once. The source material was a population of CD138-negative cells sorted from bone marrow. The receptors come from a donor aged 40 or over with multiple myeloma.

This clonotype was seen more than once but under ten times. One base away lies a much larger clone, so this may be a sequencing read error. V gene TRBV7-9 combines with J gene TRBJ1-1; D ambiguous. The V end lost 3 bases, the J end lost 10 bases, and 12 bases lay between the germline ends. The CDR3 runs to 12 residues. Germline CDR1 SEHNR, CDR2 FQNEAQ (reference sequence). The CDR3 DNA reads TGTGCCAGCAGCTTTAATGGAGTGGTAGCTTTCTTT. This gives the protein CASSFNGVVAFF.

Many counts were recorded for this clonotype. This sequence joins TRBV28 and TRBJ1-1; D is undetermined. The germline V and J ends were trimmed by 9 bases and 4 bases, with 12 bases remaining between them. Germline V gene lookup returns CDR1 MDHEN and CDR2 SYDVKM. The CDR3 totals 12 residues. The CDR3 DNA is TGTGCCAGACTTACCCCCGGCACTGAAGCTTTCTTT. It is translated as CARLTPGTEAFF.

Many counts were recorded for this clonotype. CDR3 amino acids: CASSLASQKNTQYF. The CDR3 bases are TGCGCCAGCAGCTTGGCATCCCAGAAGAATACGCAGTATTTT. This chain joins TRBV5-1 and TRBJ2-3, with D uncertain. Germline V gene data show CDR1 as SGHRS and CDR2 as YFSETQ. This CDR3 region has 14 residues. V dropped 0 bases and J dropped 7 bases, with 12 bases sitting between them.

This clonotype is labeled as medium-sized. CDR3 residues: CSALTPGTYNEQFF. The CDR3 DNA reads as TGCAGTGCTCTGACTCCGGGGACTTACAATGAGCAGTTCTTC. V and J are TRBV20-1 and TRBJ2-1, with a weak D call TRBD2 (6 bases). The CDR3 extends over 14 amino acids. V gave up 5 bases and J gave up 4 bases, with 15 bases separating them. Germline lookup yields CDR1 DFQATT and CDR2 SNEGSKA (reference sequence).

In the case of this clonotype: The likely explanation is a read error, given a far larger clone one base away. The V gene is TRBV4-2, the J gene TRBJ1-1, with D tentatively TRBD1 (6 bases). The V end was cut by 8 bases, the J end by 6 bases, with 19 bases between. The CDR3 runs to 14 residues. Germline V gene lookup returns CDR1 LGHNA and CDR2 YNFKEQ. DNA of the CDR3: TGTGCCAGCGGCTCTCAATACAGGGAATCTGAAGCTTTCTTT. Translated, it gives CASGSQYRESEAFF.

This clonotype was detected a few times. A much larger clone lies one base from this, so it may be a read error. The chain uses TRBV20-1 and TRBJ2-7, with 10 bases fitting TRBD1. With V trimmed by 6 bases and J by 2 bases, 10 bases remained unmatched. CDR3 length: 15 residues. Per the germline V gene, CDR1 is DFQATT and CDR2 is SNEGSKA (reference sequence). The CDR3 reads CSAFPQDRGTYEQYF. For the CDR3, the DNA is TGCAGTGCGTTCCCCCAGGACAGGGGGACCTACGAGCAGTACTTC.

This clonotype showed up many times. This chain uses TRBV20-1 with TRBJ1-4; no definite D call. The CDR3 loop spans 13 amino acids. Trimming stripped 1 base from V and 4 bases from J, with 7 bases between. Germline V gene lookup returns CDR1 DFQATT and CDR2 SNEGSKA (reference sequence). The CDR3 DNA follows: TGCAGTGCTAGAGCCGGGGTTAATGAAAAACTGTTTTTT. Protein sequence: CSARAGVNEKLFF.

With regard to this clonotype: A read error is the likely source, as a far larger clone sits one nucleotide away. This chain links TRBV6-5 with TRBJ1-5; 7 nucleotides agree with TRBD1. The CDR3 length is 16 residues. J gave up 3 bases and V 7 bases, and 12 bases lay outside the gene matches. Germline CDR1 reads MNHEY; CDR2 reads SVGAGI. In nucleotides, the CDR3 is TGTGCCAGCAACACAGCCCGGGACAGTTCCAATCAGCCCCAGCATTTT. Protein product: CASNTARDSSNQPQHF.

This clonotype has more than one count but fewer than ten. No conserved phenylalanine or tryptophan ends this CDR3, so it is likely a read error. J is TRBJ2-1 and V is TRBV20-1; 10 positions match TRBD2. The V gene's germline CDR1 is DFQATT and CDR2 SNEGSKA (reference sequence). Trimming took 0 bases from V and 4 from J; bases not matched to a gene: 6. The CDR3 has 16 amino acids. CDR3 in DNA: TGCAGTGCTAGAGATCTCGGACTAGCGGCGTACAATGAGCAGTTCCTC. It is translated as CSARDLGLAAYNEQFL.

By share of the sample, this clonotype is medium-sized. This sequence joins TRBV2 and TRBJ1-1; 9 bases map to TRBD1. This CDR3 comprises 13 residues. Germline CDR1 and CDR2: SNHLY and FYNNEI. V was clipped by 4 bases and J by 7 bases; unmatched bases: 4. This CDR3 reads CASSGGQGVEAFF. CDR3 bases: TGTGCCAGCAGTGGGGGACAGGGAGTTGAAGCTTTCTTT. The variable domain in full, completed from reference TRBV2 and TRBJ1-1, reads EPEVTQTPSHQVTQMGQEVILRCVPISNHLYFYWYRQILGQKVEFLVSFYNNEISEKSEIFDDQFSVERPDGSNFTLKIRSTKLEDSAMYFCASSGGQGVEAFFGQGTRLTVV.

This clonotype came up a few times. This rearrangement joins TRBV20-1 to TRBJ2-5, with a possible D match to TRBD1 (5 bases). With 0 bases removed from V and 5 bases from J, the gap between germline ends came to 16 bases. The CDR3 contains 15 residues. Germline loops: CDR1 DFQATT, CDR2 SNEGSKA (reference sequence). This CDR3 is CSARDQAGFSETQYF. The CDR3 nucleotides read TGCAGTGCTAGAGATCAGGCAGGGTTTTCGGAGACCCAGTACTTC.

This clonotype was seen at least ten times. This chain links TRBV6-1 with TRBJ2-3, with D possibly TRBD2 on 5 matching bases. Between the trimmed V and J ends, which lost 1 base and 2 bases, there was a span of 7 bases. CDR3 length: 14 amino acids. Germline V gene lookup returns CDR1 MNHNS and CDR2 SASEGT. The CDR3 sequence: CASSEGGHTDTQYF. The CDR3 bases are TGTGCCAGCAGTGAAGGCGGGCACACAGATACGCAGTATTTT.

On this clonotype itself: One junction end disagrees with the germline gene, perhaps due to a read error. The chain has TRBV12-3 or TRBV12-4 and TRBJ2-7; D uncertain. This CDR3 contains 13 residues. The CDR3 DNA is TGTTCCAGCAGACACCGCCCCACCTACGAGCAGTACTTC. Translating gives CSSRHRPTYEQYF.

This clonotype has at least ten counts. The chain employs TRBV20-1 and TRBJ1-1, with 9 bases matching TRBD1. The CDR3 contains 15 residues. Germline values: CDR1 DFQATT, CDR2 SNEGSKA (reference sequence). With V trimmed by 3 bases and J by 0 bases, 5 bases remained unmatched. CDR3 loop: CSASFTGGLNTEAFF. CDR3 nucleotides: TGCAGTGCTAGTTTTACAGGGGGCTTGAACACTGAAGCTTTCTTT.

This clonotype was recorded a few times. A far larger clone differs by one base, so this is likely a read error. This rearrangement joins TRBV28 to TRBJ1-6; the D is unclear. The DNA end is a closer match to TRBJ1-1, so the J assignment may be wrong. Germline values: CDR1 MDHEN, CDR2 SYDVKM. This CDR3 has 13 residues. The chain's CDR3 is CASRLTPGTGAFF. The CDR3 bases are TGTGCCAGCAGACTTACCCCCGGCACTGGAGCTTTCTTT.

Comments on this clonotype: Its ends do not fully match the called genes, so a read error is possible. The chain combines TRBV9 with TRBJ1-5; D is unclear. The closer fit of TRBJ2-3 to the DNA end suggests the J call may be wrong. CDR1 is SGDLS, CDR2 YYNGEE, per germline. CDR3 length: 14 amino acids. CDR3 protein: CASIVGLGIQPQYF. DNA of the CDR3: TGTGCCAGCATCGTAGGGTTGGGAATTCAGCCCCAGTATTTT.

This clonotype was seen repeatedly, ten times or more. CDR3 in amino acids: CASSIDERQRSNQPQHF. Here the CDR3 DNA reads TGTGCCAGTAGTATAGATGAGAGACAACGTAGCAATCAGCCCCAGCATTTT. This chain connects TRBV19 to TRBJ1-5, with D unclear. Germline CDR1 and CDR2: LNHDA and SQIVND (reference sequence). V lost 0 bases and J lost 0, with 12 bases in between. CDR3 length: 17 amino acids.

This clonotype was picked up many times. The V call is TRBV4-3, the J call TRBJ2-2; perhaps D is TRBD1 or TRBD2 (5 bases each). V was pared by 4 bases and J by 8 bases, with 17 bases between. Looked up from germline, CDR1 is LGHNA and CDR2 is YSLEER. The CDR3 is 15 amino acids. The CDR3 loop is CASSPVAGSTGELFF. The DNA for the CDR3 is TGCGCCAGCAGCCCAGTGGCAGGGAGTACAGGGGAGCTGTTTTTT.